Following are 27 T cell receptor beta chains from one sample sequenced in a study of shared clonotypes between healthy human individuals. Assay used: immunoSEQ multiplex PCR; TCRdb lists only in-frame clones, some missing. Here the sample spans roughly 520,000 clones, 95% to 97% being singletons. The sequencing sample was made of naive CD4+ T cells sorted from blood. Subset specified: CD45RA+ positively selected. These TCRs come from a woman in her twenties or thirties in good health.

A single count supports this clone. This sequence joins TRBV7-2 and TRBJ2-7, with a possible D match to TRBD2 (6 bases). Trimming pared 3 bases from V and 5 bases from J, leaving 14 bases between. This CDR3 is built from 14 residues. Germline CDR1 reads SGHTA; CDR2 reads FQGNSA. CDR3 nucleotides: TGTGCCAGCAGCTTCGGGAGTAGTCCGGACGAGCAGTACTTC. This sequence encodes CASSFGSSPDEQYF. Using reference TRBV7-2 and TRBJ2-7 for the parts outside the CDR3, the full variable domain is GAGVSQSPSNKVTEKGKDVELRCDPISGHTALYWYRQSLGQGLEFLIYFQGNSAPDKSGLPSDRFSAERTGGSVSTLTIQRTQQEDSAVYLCASSFGSSPDEQYFGPGTRLTVT.

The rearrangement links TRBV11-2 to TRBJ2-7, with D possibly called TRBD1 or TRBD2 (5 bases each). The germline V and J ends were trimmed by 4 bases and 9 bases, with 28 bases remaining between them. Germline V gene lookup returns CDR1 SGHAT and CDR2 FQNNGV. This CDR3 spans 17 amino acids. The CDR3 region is CASSSSGPGQPLAVQYF. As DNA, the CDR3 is TGTGCCAGCAGCTCCTCGGGGCCGGGGCAGCCGTTGGCAGTGCAGTACTTC.

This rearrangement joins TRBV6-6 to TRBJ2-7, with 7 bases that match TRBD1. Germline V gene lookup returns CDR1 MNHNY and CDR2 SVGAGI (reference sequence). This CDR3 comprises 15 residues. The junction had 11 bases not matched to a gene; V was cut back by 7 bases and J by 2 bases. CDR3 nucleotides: TGTGCCAGCAAAAAAACAGGGGAAAAGGCCTACGAGCAGTACTTC. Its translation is CASKKTGEKAYEQYF.

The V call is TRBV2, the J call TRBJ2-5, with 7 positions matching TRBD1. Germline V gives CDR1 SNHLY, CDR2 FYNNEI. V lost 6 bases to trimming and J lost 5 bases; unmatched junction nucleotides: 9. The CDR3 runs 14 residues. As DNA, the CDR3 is TGTGCCAGCAGGGGGGACAGTGCGAAGGAGACCCAGTACTTC. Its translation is CASRGDSAKETQYF.

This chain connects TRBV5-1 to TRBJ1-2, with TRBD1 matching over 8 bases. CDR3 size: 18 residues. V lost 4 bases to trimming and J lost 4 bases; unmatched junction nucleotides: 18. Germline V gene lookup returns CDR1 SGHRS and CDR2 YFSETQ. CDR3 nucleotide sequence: TGCGCCAGCAGCCCGACACCCGGACAGGGCGCCTTTTTCTATGGCTACACCTTC. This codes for CASSPTPGQGAFFYGYTF.

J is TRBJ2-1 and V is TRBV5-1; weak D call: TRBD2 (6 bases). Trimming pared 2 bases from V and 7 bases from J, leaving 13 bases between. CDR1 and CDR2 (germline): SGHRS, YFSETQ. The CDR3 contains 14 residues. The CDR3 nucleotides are TGCGCCAGCAGCTTTGGACTACCTCGGAATGAGCAGTTCTTC. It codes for CASSFGLPRNEQFF.

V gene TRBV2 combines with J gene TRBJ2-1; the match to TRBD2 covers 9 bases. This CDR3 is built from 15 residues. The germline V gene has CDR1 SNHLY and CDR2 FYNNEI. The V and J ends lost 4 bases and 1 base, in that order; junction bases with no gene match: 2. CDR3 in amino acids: CASSASGTSYNEQFF. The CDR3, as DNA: TGTGCCAGCAGTGCTAGCGGGACTTCCTACAATGAGCAGTTCTTC.

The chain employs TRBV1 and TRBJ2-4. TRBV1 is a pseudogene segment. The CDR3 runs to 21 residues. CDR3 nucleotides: TGCACCAGCAGCCAGGACCGCGCCCCCCGGCGGCTTGATCTATCCAAAAACATTCAGTACTTC. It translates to CTSSQDRAPRRLDLSKNIQYF.

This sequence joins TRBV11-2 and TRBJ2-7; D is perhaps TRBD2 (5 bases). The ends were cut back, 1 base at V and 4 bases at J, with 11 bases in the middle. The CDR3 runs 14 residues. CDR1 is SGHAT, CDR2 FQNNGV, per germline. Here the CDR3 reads CASSLATGEYEQYF. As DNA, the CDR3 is TGTGCCAGCAGCTTAGCTACCGGGGAATACGAGCAGTACTTC.

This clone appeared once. The CDR3 protein is CASSVGVMGETQYF. The CDR3 nucleotides read TGTGCCAGCAGCGTAGGAGTCATGGGGGAGACCCAGTACTTC. This chain links TRBV9 with TRBJ2-5; no definite D call. V lost 0 bases and J 5 bases, leaving 11 bases between the germline ends. The CDR3 is 14 residues long. Germline values: CDR1 SGDLS, CDR2 YYNGEE.

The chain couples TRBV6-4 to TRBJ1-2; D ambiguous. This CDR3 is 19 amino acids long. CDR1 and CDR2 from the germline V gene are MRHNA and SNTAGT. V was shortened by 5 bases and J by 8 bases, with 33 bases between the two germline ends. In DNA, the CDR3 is TGTGCCAGCAGTTTGTCCAGCTCGCCAAACACTCGTTTACTGTCGGGCTACACCTTC. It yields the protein CASSLSSSPNTRLLSGYTF.

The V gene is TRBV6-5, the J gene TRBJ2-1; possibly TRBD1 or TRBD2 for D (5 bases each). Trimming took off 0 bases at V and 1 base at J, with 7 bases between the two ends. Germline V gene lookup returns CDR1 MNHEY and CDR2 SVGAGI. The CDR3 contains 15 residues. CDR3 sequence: CASSYSGVSYNEQFF. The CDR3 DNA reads TGTGCCAGCAGTTACTCGGGGGTATCCTACAATGAGCAGTTCTTC.

The CDR3 DNA reads as TGTGCCAGCAGTTTAGCGGCAGGGGGCCTGGGCACTGAAGCTTTCTTT. Translated: CASSLAAGGLGTEAFF. This chain uses TRBV27 with TRBJ1-1; 8 nucleotides align to TRBD1. In germline, CDR1 is MNHEY, CDR2 SMNVEV (reference sequence). V gave up 2 bases and J gave up 4 bases; unmatched junction bases: 9. The CDR3 loop spans 16 amino acids.

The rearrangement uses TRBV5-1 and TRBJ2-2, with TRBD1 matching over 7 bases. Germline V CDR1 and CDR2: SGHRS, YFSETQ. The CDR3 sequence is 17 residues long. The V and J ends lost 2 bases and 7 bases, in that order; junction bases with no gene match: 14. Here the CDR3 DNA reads TGCGCCAGCAGCTTCACCCGGGTCAGGGGGTACATCGGGGAGCTGTTTTTT. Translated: CASSFTRVRGYIGELFF.

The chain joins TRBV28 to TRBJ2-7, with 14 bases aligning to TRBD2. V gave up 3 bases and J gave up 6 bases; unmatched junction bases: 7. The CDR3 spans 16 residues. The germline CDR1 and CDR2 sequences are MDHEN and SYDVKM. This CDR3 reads CASSFLGLAGVSEQYF. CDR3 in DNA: TGTGCCAGCAGTTTCCTGGGACTAGCGGGAGTAAGCGAGCAGTACTTC.

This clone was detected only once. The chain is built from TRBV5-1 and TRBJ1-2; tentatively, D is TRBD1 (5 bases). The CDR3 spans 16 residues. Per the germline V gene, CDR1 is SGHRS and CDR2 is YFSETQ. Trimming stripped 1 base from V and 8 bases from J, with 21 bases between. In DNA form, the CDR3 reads TGCGCCAGCAGCTTGCGGCCCGAGGGGCAGACTCCGGGCTACACCTTC. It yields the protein CASSLRPEGQTPGYTF.

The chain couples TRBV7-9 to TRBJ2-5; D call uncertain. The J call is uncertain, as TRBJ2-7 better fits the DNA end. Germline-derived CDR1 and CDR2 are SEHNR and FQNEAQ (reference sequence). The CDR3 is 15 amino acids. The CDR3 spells CASSAIASLSYEQYF. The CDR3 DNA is TGTGCCAGCAGCGCAATAGCATCTCTATCCTACGAGCAGTACTTC.

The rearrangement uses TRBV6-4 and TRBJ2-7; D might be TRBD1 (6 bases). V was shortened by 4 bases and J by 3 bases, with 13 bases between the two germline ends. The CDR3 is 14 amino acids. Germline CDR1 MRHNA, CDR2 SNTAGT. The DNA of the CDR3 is TGTGCCAGCAGTGTACAAAGACAGGACTACGAGCAGTACTTC. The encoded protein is CASSVQRQDYEQYF.

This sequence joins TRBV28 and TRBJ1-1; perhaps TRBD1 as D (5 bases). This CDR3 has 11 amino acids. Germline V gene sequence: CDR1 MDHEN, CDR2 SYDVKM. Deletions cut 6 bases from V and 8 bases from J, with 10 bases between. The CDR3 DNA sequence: TGTGCCAGCAGCTTCCGACAGGAAGCTTTCTTT. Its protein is CASSFRQEAFF.

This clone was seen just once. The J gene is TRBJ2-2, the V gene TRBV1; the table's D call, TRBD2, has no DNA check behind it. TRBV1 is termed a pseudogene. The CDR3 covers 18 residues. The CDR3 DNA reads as TGCACCAGCAGCCAAGATCGGGCTAGCGGGAGTTCCACCGGGGAGCTGTTTTTT. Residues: CTSSQDRASGSSTGELFF.

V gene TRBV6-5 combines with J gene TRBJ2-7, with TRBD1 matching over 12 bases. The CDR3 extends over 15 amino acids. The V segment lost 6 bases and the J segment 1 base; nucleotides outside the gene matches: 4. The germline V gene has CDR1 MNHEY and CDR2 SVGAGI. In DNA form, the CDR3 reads TGTGCCAGCAGCCGGGACAGGGGGCAATCCTACGAGCAGTACTTC. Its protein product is CASSRDRGQSYEQYF.

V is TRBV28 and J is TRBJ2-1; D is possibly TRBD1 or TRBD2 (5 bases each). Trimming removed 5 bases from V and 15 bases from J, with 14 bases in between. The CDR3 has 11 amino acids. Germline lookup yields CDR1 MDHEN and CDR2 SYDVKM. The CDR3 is CASSTRDLRFF. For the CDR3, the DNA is TGTGCCAGCAGTACCCGGGACCTGAGGTTCTTC.

The CDR3 DNA is TGTGCCAGCAGTTTTGCCGGGGAAGAGACCCAGTACTTC. It specifies CASSFAGEETQYF. The V call is TRBV27, the J call TRBJ2-5, with D possibly being TRBD2 (5 bases). V dropped 3 bases and J dropped 3 bases, with 8 bases sitting between them. The length of the CDR3 is 13 residues. The germline V gene has CDR1 MNHEY and CDR2 SMNVEV (reference sequence).

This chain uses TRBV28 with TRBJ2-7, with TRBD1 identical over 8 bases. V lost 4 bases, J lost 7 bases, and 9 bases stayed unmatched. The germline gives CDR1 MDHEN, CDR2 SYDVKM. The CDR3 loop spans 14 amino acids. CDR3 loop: CASSSQGAGWEQYF. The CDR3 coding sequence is TGTGCCAGCAGTTCTCAGGGGGCGGGGTGGGAGCAGTACTTC.

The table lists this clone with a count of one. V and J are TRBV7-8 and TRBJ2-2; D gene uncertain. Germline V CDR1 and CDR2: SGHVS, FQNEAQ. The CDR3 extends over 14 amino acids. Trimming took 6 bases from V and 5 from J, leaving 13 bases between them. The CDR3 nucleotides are TGTGCCAGCAGTTTGGGTCTGGGAACCGGGGAGCTGTTTTTT. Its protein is CASSLGLGTGELFF.

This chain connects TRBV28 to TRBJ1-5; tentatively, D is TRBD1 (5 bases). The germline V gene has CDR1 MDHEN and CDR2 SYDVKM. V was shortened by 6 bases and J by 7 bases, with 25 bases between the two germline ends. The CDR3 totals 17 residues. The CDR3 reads CASRQLGTPLTGQPQHF. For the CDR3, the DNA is TGTGCCAGCAGACAATTGGGGACTCCCTTGACGGGACAGCCCCAGCATTTT.

In nucleotides, the CDR3 is TGTGCCAGCAGCTCCGGCCTGGGGGAAACAGATACGCAGTATTTT. This gives the protein CASSSGLGETDTQYF. V gene TRBV7-3 combines with J gene TRBJ2-3, with D possibly being TRBD1 or TRBD2 (5 bases each). Germline CDR1 SGHTA, CDR2 FQGTGA. The V and J ends lost 4 bases and 3 bases respectively, with 14 bases between them. CDR3 size: 15 residues. The full variable domain, with the rest looked up from reference TRBV7-3 and TRBJ2-3, is GAGVSQTPSNKVTEKGKYVELRCDPISGHTALYWYRQSLGQGPEFLIYFQGTGAADDSGLPNDRFFAVRPEGSVSTLKIQRTERGDSAVYLCASSSGLGETDTQYFGPGTRLTVL.